Listed below are T cell receptor beta chains from one sample, sequenced in a study of post-analysis software for immune sequencing data. TCRdb passed the PCR reads through MiXCR, listing each CDR3 protein once. The table lists more than 450,000 distinct CDR3 sequences, 30% to 40% of them singletons. The sequencing sample was made of blood. Receptor source: a girl aged 2-17 years with multiple sclerosis. The CDR3 runs from the conserved cysteine through the conserved F or W.

j_gene,v_gene,CDR3aa
TRBJ2-2,TRBV9,CASRKGGNTGELFF
TRBJ1-1,TRBV10-2,CASSESKIYTEAFF
TRBJ1-2,TRBV20-1,CSARGGNYGYTF
TRBJ2-3,TRBV14,CASSQDPKPTTDTQYF
TRBJ1-2,TRBV5-4,CASSLAADPRYGYTF
TRBJ1-2,TRBV29-1,CSAVQEEGYGYTF
.,TRBV5-1,CASSLWVGGRIYEQYF
TRBJ1-5,TRBV3-1,CASTHQGLGARVYQPQHF
TRBJ1-5,TRBV18,CASSPDRGNQPQHF
TRBJ2-1,TRBV29-1,CSVPRRLAGANNEQFF
TRBJ2-7,TRBV20-1,CSARGSAERTYNEQYF
TRBJ1-2,TRBV9,CASSVRYGGEGCTF
.,TRBV20-1,CSATVAPYEQYF
TRBJ2-5,TRBV13,CASSFLPRGAYETQYF
TRBJ2-5,TRBV20-1,CSANHPGETQYF
TRBJ2-3,TRBV10-2,CASRTVDTQYF
TRBJ2-7,TRBV5-1,CASSLTTSGRTYEQYF
TRBJ2-1,TRBV6-5,CASISPGSYNEQFF
TRBJ2-7,TRBV12-3/TRBV12-4,CASSSTTGNYEQYF
TRBJ2-6,TRBV5-1,CASRPDSFSGANVLTF
TRBJ2-1,TRBV5-1,CASTSLGGNNEQFF
TRBJ2-1,TRBV3-1,CASSFIRASVQGEQFF
TRBJ1-2,TRBV29-1,CSVDSASYGYSF
.,TRBV12-3/TRBV12-4,CASSLVRRETQYF
TRBJ2-7,TRBV9,CASSVESGGTSYEQYF
TRBJ1-1,TRBV20-1,CGAVTGQAHTEAFF
TRBJ2-5,TRBV15,CATSRDITSGNQETQYF
TRBJ1-2,TRBV9,CASSVASKTPYGYTF
TRBJ2-3,TRBV2,CAGTPQRLAGTDTQYF
TRBJ2-7,TRBV10-1,CASSESSGSEQYF
TRBJ2-3,TRBV7-2,CASSLVTSWVRGADTQYF
TRBJ2-7,TRBV7-9,CASSKRTGPYEQYF
TRBJ2-7,TRBV29-1,CSVEDGTPGSYEQYF
.,TRBV25-1,CASSELHQRRGETQYF
TRBJ2-4,TRBV7-3,CASSADTGGGRNIQYF
TRBJ2-4,TRBV7-2,CASSFSSGAGAKNIQYF
TRBJ1-2,TRBV6-5,CASTSSDRVEGYTF
TRBJ1-2,TRBV20-1,CSARRANRYGYTF
TRBJ2-3,TRBV28,CASSTPLAGPRTSTDTQYF
TRBJ1-5,TRBV29-1,CSVLLLGEGPQHF
TRBJ2-6,TRBV20-1,CSASVGSGANVLTF
TRBJ2-3,TRBV7-6,CASSPGQGTGDTQYF